This T cell receptor beta chain stems from a study of radiotherapy plus CTLA-4 blockade in lung cancer. Overall study context: Objective responses emerged in 15% to 20% of patients, and over 30% attained disease control. Findings and limits, study-wide: The authors reported that early blood T cell clone dynamics, with interferon-beta, best predicted response. Blood-borne expansion of tumor-derived TCR clones followed radiotherapy plus ipilimumab.

CTLA-4 blockade using ipilimumab, together with focal radiation, was received by patients with chemo-refractory metastatic non-small-cell lung cancer. Libraries were prepared by immunoSEQ multiplex PCR; TCRdb keeps only in-frame clonotypes and omits some of them. The data hold about 49,000 clones, with 73% observed a single time. About this clone itself: Its antigen is unknown.

The CDR3 contains 14 residues. The V and J ends lost 2 bases and 1 base respectively, with 8 bases between them. CDR1 and CDR2 from the germline V gene are SGHAT and FQNNGV. This sequence was found in a human donor with non-small cell lung cancer who had a complete response to radiotherapy plus ipilimumab. Sequenced material: peripheral blood, taken from a patient treated with radiotherapy plus ipilimumab. The rearrangement links TRBV11-2 to TRBJ1-1; no reliable D call. CDR3 region: CASSLSISNTEAFF. For the CDR3, the DNA is TGTGCCAGCAGCTTAAGCATATCGAACACTGAAGCTTTCTTT.